This T cell receptor beta chain was sequenced in a study of OX40 agonist ivuxolimab in advanced cancers. The repertoire was sequenced with immunoSEQ multiplex PCR; TCRdb's copy has only in-frame clones and lacks some. The data show roughly 80,000 clones, 84% seen once. Autoimmune disease history or systemic immunosuppression barred patients. Germline values: CDR1 SGHNT, CDR2 YYREEE (reference sequence). The CDR3 consists of 18 residues. The trim removed 4 bases at V and 4 bases at J, leaving 10 bases unmatched. The sequence derives from an adult with an advanced solid tumor such as melanoma, head and neck, liver or kidney cancer. This sample comprised CD4+ or CD8+ T cells sorted from blood, obtained in a trial of the OX40 agonist ivuxolimab. The chain has TRBV5-4 and TRBJ2-4; 14 bases are a match to TRBD2. CDR3 DNA: TGTGCCAGCAGCAAGACTAGCGGGGGGGCCGAATTTAAAAACATTCAGTACTTC. It translates to CASSKTSGGAEFKNIQYF.